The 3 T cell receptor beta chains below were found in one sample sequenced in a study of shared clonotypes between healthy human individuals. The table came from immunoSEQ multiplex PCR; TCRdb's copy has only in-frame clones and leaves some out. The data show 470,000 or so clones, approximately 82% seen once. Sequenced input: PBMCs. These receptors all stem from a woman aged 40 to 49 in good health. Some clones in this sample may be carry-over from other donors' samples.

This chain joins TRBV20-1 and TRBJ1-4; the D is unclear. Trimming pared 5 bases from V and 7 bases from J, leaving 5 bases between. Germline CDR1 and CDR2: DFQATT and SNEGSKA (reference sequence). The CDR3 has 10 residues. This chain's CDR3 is CSAQFEKLFF. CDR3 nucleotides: TGCAGTGCTCAATTTGAAAAACTGTTTTTT.

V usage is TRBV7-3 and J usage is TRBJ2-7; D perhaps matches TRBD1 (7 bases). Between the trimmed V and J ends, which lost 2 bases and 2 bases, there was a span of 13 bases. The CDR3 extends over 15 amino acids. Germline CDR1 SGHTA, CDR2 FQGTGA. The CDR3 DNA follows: TGTGCCAGCAGCTTAGCCAGGGGGGACACCTACGAGCAGTACTTC. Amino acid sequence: CASSLARGDTYEQYF.

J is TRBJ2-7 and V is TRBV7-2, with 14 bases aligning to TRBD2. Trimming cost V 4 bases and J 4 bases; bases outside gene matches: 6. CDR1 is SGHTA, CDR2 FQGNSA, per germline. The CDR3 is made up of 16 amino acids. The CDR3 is CASSSRTSGRFYEQYF. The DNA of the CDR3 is TGTGCCAGCAGCTCAAGGACTAGCGGGAGGTTTTACGAGCAGTACTTC.